The 20 T cell receptor beta chains given below trace back to one sample, sequenced in a study of a mutant IDH1 vaccine in newly diagnosed glioma. Time point of the sample: baseline, week 1 (first vaccination visit). Stated treatment: pre-vaccination baseline after standard-of-care therapy. The table came from immunoSEQ multiplex PCR; TCRdb's copy has only in-frame clones and leaves some out. The sample shows roughly 86,000 clones, roughly 77% of them seen only once. The input for sequencing was PBMCs, taken from a glioma patient treated with radiotherapy, temozolomide or both. Source of these receptors: a man aged 35 to 55 with glioma.

The chain is built from TRBV29-1 and TRBJ1-2, with a weak D call TRBD1 (5 bases). V was shortened by 4 bases and J by 2 bases, with 17 bases between the two germline ends. This CDR3 contains 15 residues. Germline values: CDR1 SQVTM, CDR2 ANQGSEA. CDR3 loop: CSVVASEAGNYGYTF. CDR3 nucleotide sequence: TGCAGCGTTGTAGCTTCAGAGGCAGGGAACTATGGCTACACCTTC.

The chain combines TRBV6-4 with TRBJ1-2; 7 bases line up with TRBD1. Germline assignment: CDR1 MRHNA and CDR2 SNTAGT. The junction had 5 bases not matched to a gene; V was cut back by 3 bases and J by 7 bases. This CDR3 spans 13 amino acids. The CDR3 is CASSERQGFGYTF. CDR3 coding DNA: TGTGCCAGCAGTGAACGACAGGGCTTTGGCTACACCTTC.

V and J are TRBV28 and TRBJ2-2; 10 bases match TRBD1. Germline lookup yields CDR1 MDHEN and CDR2 SYDVKM. The CDR3 totals 15 residues. Trimming cost V 5 bases and J 5 bases; bases outside gene matches: 5. The DNA for the CDR3 is TGTGCCAGCAGTCCGCGACAGGGGGCAACCGGGGAGCTGTTTTTT. This translates into CASSPRQGATGELFF.

The genes are TRBV4-3 and TRBJ1-6; 7 nucleotides match TRBD1. The CDR3 consists of 16 residues. Trimming cost V 0 bases and J 11 bases; bases outside gene matches: 10. CDR1 and CDR2 (germline): LGHNA, YSLEER. The CDR3 spells CASSQDQGRGDTPLHF. CDR3 nucleotide sequence: TGCGCCAGCAGCCAAGATCAAGGCAGGGGGGATACACCCCTCCACTTT.

This sequence joins TRBV7-2 and TRBJ1-1; unclear D gene. The V gene lost 0 bases and the J gene lost 1 base, with 6 bases spanning the gap. The germline V gene encodes CDR1 SGHTA and CDR2 FQGNSA. This CDR3 comprises 14 residues. CDR3 bases: TGTGCCAGCAGCTTAGCGTCGACGAACACTGAAGCTTTCTTT. The encoded protein is CASSLASTNTEAFF. The full variable domain, rest sourced from reference TRBV7-2 and TRBJ1-1, is GAGVSQSPSNKVTEKGKDVELRCDPISGHTALYWYRQSLGQGLEFLIYFQGNSAPDKSGLPSDRFSAERTGGSVSTLTIQRTQQEDSAVYLCASSLASTNTEAFFGQGTRLTVV.

V is TRBV5-1 and J is TRBJ1-4, with a possible D match to TRBD1 (5 bases). CDR1 and CDR2 (germline): SGHRS, YFSETQ. This CDR3 is built from 15 residues. V was pared by 0 bases and J by 7 bases, with 13 bases between. The CDR3 protein is CASSLAPGLGEKLFF. DNA for the CDR3: TGCGCCAGCAGCTTGGCCCCAGGGTTGGGTGAAAAACTGTTTTTT. Full variable domain (rest looked up from reference TRBV5-1 and TRBJ1-4): KAGVTQTPRYLIKTRGQQVTLSCSPISGHRSVSWYQQTPGQGLQFLFEYFSETQRNKGNFPGRFSGRQFSNSRSEMNVSTLELGDSALYLCASSLAPGLGEKLFFGSGTQLSVL.

The chain has TRBV6-4 and TRBJ1-2; weak D call: TRBD1 (6 bases). The V and J ends lost 4 bases and 8 bases respectively, with 20 bases between them. The CDR3 is 15 amino acids. The germline V gene has CDR1 MRHNA and CDR2 SNTAGT. As DNA, the CDR3 is TGTGCCAGCAGTGCCACCCCCCAGGGGCTTGGGGGCTACACCTTC. Translation gives CASSATPQGLGGYTF.

The V call is TRBV19, the J call TRBJ2-4; D gene ambiguous. Deletions cut 6 bases from V and 4 bases from J, with 7 bases between. Germline V CDR1 and CDR2: LNHDA, SQIVND (reference sequence). This CDR3 has 12 residues. Here the CDR3 DNA reads TGTGCCAGTAGAACGGCAAAAAACATTCAGTACTTC. Translated, it gives CASRTAKNIQYF.

Worth noting for this clone: Germline and junction disagree at one end, which may indicate a read error. The rearrangement joins TRBV7-2 to TRBJ1-5, with D tentatively TRBD1 (5 bases). Germline lookup yields CDR1 SGHTA and CDR2 FQGNSA. This CDR3 is 14 amino acids long. CDR3 bases: TGCGCCAGCAGCTTGAAGGGGCTAGGTCAGCCCCAGCATTTT. This translates into CASSLKGLGQPQHF.

The V gene is TRBV7-8, the J gene TRBJ2-3; unclear D gene. The V gene lost 5 bases and the J gene lost 6 bases, with 6 bases spanning the gap. Germline lookup yields CDR1 SGHVS and CDR2 FQNEAQ. This CDR3 spans 11 amino acids. CDR3 protein: CASSPVDTQYF. The CDR3 DNA follows: TGTGCCAGCAGCCCGGTGGATACGCAGTATTTT.

The V gene is TRBV19, the J gene TRBJ2-3; TRBD2 agrees at 12 bases. Trimming at V came to 6 bases and at J to 7 bases, leaving 5 bases not matched to a gene. The length of the CDR3 is 14 residues. From germline, CDR1 is LNHDA and CDR2 SQIVND (reference sequence). Written as DNA, the CDR3 is TGTGCCAGTAGCAAACTAGCGGGGGGAAATACGCAGTATTTT. Residues: CASSKLAGGNTQYF.

With regard to this clone: This sample includes further DNA sequences coding for the same CDR3. V and J are TRBV4-3 and TRBJ1-4, with a possible D match to TRBD1 (5 bases). The CDR3 sequence is 14 residues long. V was cut by 1 base and J by 8 bases, with 11 bases left in between. In germline, CDR1 is LGHNA, CDR2 YSLEER. DNA of the CDR3: TGCGCCAGCAGCCAAGGGCAGGGACCCGAAAAACTGTTTTTT. Amino acid sequence: CASSQGQGPEKLFF.

In the case of this clone: The same CDR3 arises from other DNA sequences in this sample as well. The chain employs TRBV18 and TRBJ2-7; D gene uncertain. The CDR3 loop spans 13 amino acids. Per the germline V gene, CDR1 is KGHSH and CDR2 is LQKENI. V lost 3 bases and J 1 base, leaving 7 bases between the germline ends. The CDR3 nucleotides are TGTGCCAGCTCACCCGGCAGGTCCTACGAGCAGTACTTC. This encodes CASSPGRSYEQYF.

The rearrangement joins TRBV6-5 to TRBJ2-2; unclear D gene. Per germline, CDR1 MNHEY and CDR2 SVGAGI. This CDR3 has 11 residues. V was clipped by 6 bases and J by 7 bases, with 6 bases between them. CDR3 sequence (DNA): TGTGCCAGCAGCCCAAACGGGGAGCTGTTTTTT. This encodes CASSPNGELFF.

This clone came up a few times. The chain uses TRBV7-9 and TRBJ1-1, with D hard to call. Germline V gene lookup returns CDR1 SEHNR and CDR2 FQNEAQ (reference sequence). Trimming removed 5 bases from V and 5 bases from J, with 9 bases in between. The CDR3 is 12 amino acids. DNA for the CDR3: TGTGCCAGCAGCCTGGACGATACTGAAGCTTTCTTT. Residues: CASSLDDTEAFF.

This clone showed up just a few times. The V gene is TRBV5-1, the J gene TRBJ1-2; D gene uncertain. The V gene's germline CDR1 is SGHRS and CDR2 YFSETQ. This CDR3 has 13 amino acids. V lost 0 bases and J 8 bases, leaving 11 bases between the germline ends. The DNA for the CDR3 is TGCGCCAGCAGCTTGGTGCAGGCCATAGGCTACACCTTC. Its translation: CASSLVQAIGYTF. The full variable domain, completed using reference TRBV5-1 and TRBJ1-2, is KAGVTQTPRYLIKTRGQQVTLSCSPISGHRSVSWYQQTPGQGLQFLFEYFSETQRNKGNFPGRFSGRQFSNSRSEMNVSTLELGDSALYLCASSLVQAIGYTFGSGTRLTVV.

The chain's CDR3 is CASSWSAPNTEAFF. CDR3 nucleotides: TGTGCCAGCAGCTGGAGCGCTCCGAACACTGAAGCTTTCTTT. The V call is TRBV5-6, the J call TRBJ1-1; D is unresolved. The CDR3 length is 14 residues. V lost 3 bases, J lost 1 base, and 10 bases lay in between. Germline V CDR1 and CDR2: SGHDT, YYEEEE.

This chain connects TRBV11-2 to TRBJ2-2; D uncertain. The CDR3 covers 15 residues. From germline, CDR1 is SGHAT and CDR2 FQNNGV. V dropped 1 base and J dropped 4 bases, with 10 bases sitting between them. The CDR3 loop is CASSLVGRSTGELFF. CDR3 nucleotides: TGTGCCAGCAGCTTAGTTGGACGGTCCACCGGGGAGCTGTTTTTT.

The CDR3 here is CASSQVVVGEKLFF. The CDR3 DNA reads TGCGCCAGCAGCCAAGTGGTGGTGGGTGAAAAACTGTTTTTT. This rearrangement joins TRBV4-1 to TRBJ1-4; no clear D gene. With 1 base removed from V and 7 bases from J, the gap between germline ends came to 10 bases. The CDR3 length is 14 residues. CDR1 MGHRA and CDR2 YSYEKL come from the germline V gene.

For the CDR3, the DNA is TGTGCCAGCAGTTCCAGGGGACAGTCCTACGAGCAGTACTTC. This translates into CASSSRGQSYEQYF. The V gene is TRBV27, the J gene TRBJ2-7, with 7 bases fitting TRBD1. CDR1 is MNHEY and CDR2 is SMNVEV in the germline V gene (reference sequence). The CDR3 covers 14 residues. Trimming took 4 bases from V and 1 from J; bases not matched to a gene: 4.